The 16 T cell receptor beta chains listed next were all sequenced from one sample in a study of blood T cell repertoires in COVID-19. Profiling relied on immunoSEQ multiplex PCR, and the TCRdb table lists in-frame clones only, not all of them. The sample has 37,000 or so clones, roughly 89% seen once. Specimen: peripheral blood. The receptors were gathered from a human donor in a cohort sampled during active COVID-19.

Note on this clone: Other nucleotide sequences from this sample produce the same CDR3. The J gene is TRBJ2-7, the V gene TRBV6-1; a possible D gene is TRBD1 (5 bases). V gave up 0 bases and J gave up 6 bases, with 15 bases separating them. Germline CDR1 MNHNS, CDR2 SASEGT. The CDR3 totals 15 residues. CDR3 DNA sequence: TGTGCCAGCAGTGAAGCGCAGGGAATGAGAGGCGAGCAGTACTTC. It encodes CASSEAQGMRGEQYF.

As for this clone: This likely comes from a read error, as the CDR3 has no conserved phenylalanine or tryptophan at its end. The DNA is omitted, as the CDR3 cannot be located on it reliably, and the CDR3 follows TCRdb's listing. V is TRBV23-1 and J is TRBJ2-7; no check of the table's D call, TRBD1, against the DNA was made. TRBV23-1 is placed among ORFs of uncertain function. The CDR3 spans 11 residues, counting both ends. The CDR3 loop is CASSHPGTKKA.

The chain carries TRBV12-2 and TRBJ1-2; the D call in the table, TRBD1, was not verified against the DNA. TRBV12-2 counts as a pseudogene. This CDR3 comprises 17 residues. The CDR3 protein is CASRSKKGAWSNYGYTF. The DNA for the CDR3 is TGTGCAAGTCGCTCAAAGAAGGGGGCATGGTCTAACTATGGCTACACCTTC.

The J gene is TRBJ1-1, the V gene TRBV28; D is unresolved. V was trimmed by 10 bases and J by 1 base, leaving 16 bases between them. This CDR3 spans 14 amino acids. Germline-derived CDR1 and CDR2 are MDHEN and SYDVKM. CDR3 region: CATLQTQPNTEAFF. The CDR3 DNA sequence: TGTGCCACCCTTCAGACACAGCCGAACACTGAAGCTTTCTTT.

The chain links TRBV15 to TRBJ2-7; 9 bases agree with TRBD1. Per germline, CDR1 LNHNV and CDR2 YYDKDF (reference sequence). Unmatched junction bases numbered 1, after V lost 0 bases and J lost 4 bases. The CDR3 contains 14 residues. The CDR3 region has the DNA TGTGCCACCAGCAGAGAACAGGGGGCGTACGAGCAGTACTTC. This codes for CATSREQGAYEQYF.

V gene TRBV10-1 combines with J gene TRBJ2-7; 14 positions agree with TRBD2. This CDR3 has 16 amino acids. V trimming: 3 bases; J trimming: 4 bases; junction bases outside the gene matches: 5. Germline-derived CDR1 and CDR2 are WNHNN and SYGVQD (reference sequence). CDR3 loop: CASSDFGTSGRYEQYF. CDR3 DNA sequence: TGCGCCAGCAGTGACTTCGGGACTAGCGGGAGATACGAGCAGTACTTC.

The chain carries TRBV24-1 and TRBJ1-2; 7 nucleotides match TRBD1. V gave up 2 bases and J gave up 3 bases; unmatched junction bases: 2. CDR3 length: 14 amino acids. Germline V lookup: CDR1 KGHDR, CDR2 SFDVKD. Here the CDR3 DNA reads TGTGCCACCAGTGATTCAACAGGGGACTATGGCTACACCTTC. Protein sequence: CATSDSTGDYGYTF.

The chain links TRBV9 to TRBJ2-7; maybe TRBD1 (6 bases). V lost 2 bases, J lost 6 bases, and 12 bases lay in between. Germline CDR1 is SGDLS and CDR2 is YYNGEE. The CDR3 is made up of 13 amino acids. For the CDR3, the DNA is TGTGCCAGCAGCGTCGACCAGGGGTTCGAGCAGTACTTC. It translates to CASSVDQGFEQYF.

J is TRBJ2-3 and V is TRBV5-1; D is possibly TRBD1 (6 bases). The V gene's germline CDR1 is SGHRS and CDR2 YFSETQ. The CDR3 runs to 14 residues. The V end lost 3 bases, the J end lost 0 bases, and 8 bases lay between the germline ends. Here the CDR3 reads CASSSGDSTDTQYF. The CDR3, as DNA: TGCGCCAGCAGCTCAGGGGATAGCACAGATACGCAGTATTTT. The whole variable domain, filled in from reference TRBV5-1 and TRBJ2-3, reads KAGVTQTPRYLIKTRGQQVTLSCSPISGHRSVSWYQQTPGQGLQFLFEYFSETQRNKGNFPGRFSGRQFSNSRSEMNVSTLELGDSALYLCASSSGDSTDTQYFGPGTRLTVL.

V gene TRBV5-1 combines with J gene TRBJ2-7; 11 bases match TRBD2. CDR3 length equals 15 residues. CDR1 is SGHRS, CDR2 YFSETQ, per germline. V lost 4 bases to trimming and J lost 5 bases; unmatched junction nucleotides: 8. The CDR3, as DNA: TGCGCCAGCAGCGGATCTAGCGGGGGGTCTGACGAGCAGTACTTC. It yields the protein CASSGSSGGSDEQYF.

The chain combines TRBV20-1 with TRBJ2-1, with 7 bases aligning to TRBD1. In germline, CDR1 is DFQATT, CDR2 SNEGSKA (reference sequence). Trimming took 3 bases from V and 4 from J; bases not matched to a gene: 12. There are 16 residues in the CDR3. The CDR3 here is CSASPGRGQRYNEQFF. DNA for the CDR3: TGCAGTGCTAGTCCGGGTAGGGGACAGCGTTACAATGAGCAGTTCTTC.

CDR3 sequence: CASSTQGANTEAFF. CDR3 nucleotide sequence: TGTGCCAGCAGCACACAGGGGGCGAACACTGAAGCTTTCTTT. The chain recombines TRBV11-3 with TRBJ1-1; 9 nucleotides line up with TRBD1. The CDR3 runs 14 residues. Germline V gene lookup returns CDR1 SGHNT and CDR2 YENEEA. Trimming cost V 5 bases and J 1 base; bases outside gene matches: 2.

The V call is TRBV6-1, the J call TRBJ2-5, with TRBD1 identical over 11 bases. The CDR3 consists of 16 residues. Germline lookup yields CDR1 MNHNS and CDR2 SASEGT. The ends lost 3 bases at V and 0 bases at J; junction bases unmatched: 3. The CDR3 here is CASSEGDRGYQETQYF. For the CDR3, the DNA is TGTGCCAGCAGTGAGGGGGACAGGGGGTACCAAGAGACCCAGTACTTC.

This chain joins TRBV5-1 and TRBJ2-5; 11 nucleotides line up with TRBD2. The CDR3 consists of 18 residues. Losses at the gene ends were 2 bases for V and 3 bases for J; bases not matched to a gene: 12. The germline V gene has CDR1 SGHRS and CDR2 YFSETQ. CDR3 sequence (DNA): TGCGCCAGCAGCTTCGACCTAGCGGGAGGACCGGGAAAAGAGACCCAGTACTTC. It specifies CASSFDLAGGPGKETQYF. Complete variable domain (other parts from reference TRBV5-1 and TRBJ2-5): KAGVTQTPRYLIKTRGQQVTLSCSPISGHRSVSWYQQTPGQGLQFLFEYFSETQRNKGNFPGRFSGRQFSNSRSEMNVSTLELGDSALYLCASSFDLAGGPGKETQYFGPGTRLLVL.

Only one count was recorded for this clone. The CDR3 sequence: CASSVVASASTDTQYF. DNA for the CDR3: TGTGCCAGCAGCGTAGTGGCTAGCGCGAGCACAGATACGCAGTATTTT. This chain connects TRBV9 to TRBJ2-3; D is possibly TRBD2 (6 bases). Germline V CDR1 and CDR2: SGDLS, YYNGEE. The CDR3 runs 16 residues. V lost 0 bases, J lost 0 bases, and 11 bases lay in between.

The chain carries TRBV9 and TRBJ2-3; 9 bases are shared with TRBD2. The V and J ends lost 3 bases and 1 base, in that order; junction bases with no gene match: 9. CDR1 is SGDLS, CDR2 YYNGEE, per germline. This CDR3 spans 17 amino acids. CDR3 bases: TGTGCCAGCAGCGGCGGTAGCGGGAGTTGGGGCACAGATACGCAGTATTTT. This encodes CASSGGSGSWGTDTQYF.